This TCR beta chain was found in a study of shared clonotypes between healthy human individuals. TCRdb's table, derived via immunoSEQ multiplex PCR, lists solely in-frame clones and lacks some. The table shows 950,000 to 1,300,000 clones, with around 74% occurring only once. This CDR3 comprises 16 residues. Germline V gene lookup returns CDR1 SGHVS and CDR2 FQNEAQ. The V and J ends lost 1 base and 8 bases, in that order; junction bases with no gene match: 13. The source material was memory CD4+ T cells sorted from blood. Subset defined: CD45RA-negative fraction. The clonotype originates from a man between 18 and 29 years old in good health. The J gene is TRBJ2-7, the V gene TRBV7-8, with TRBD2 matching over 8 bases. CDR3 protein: CASSLESGGPTYKQYF. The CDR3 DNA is TGTGCCAGCAGCTTAGAATCGGGAGGGCCCACGTACAAGCAGTACTTC.